This entry features one T cell receptor (beta chain) sequence. As yet, its antigen is unknown. Germline V lookup: CDR1 SGHRS, CDR2 YFSETQ. CDR3 length: 14 residues. Trimming took 7 bases from V and 0 from J, leaving 14 bases between them. This sample is part of a study of shared clonotypes between healthy human individuals. The study's findings and limits: On the whole, naive subsets had larger estimated richness than memory subsets had. Around 5% of naive CD4 clonotypes were common to several donors.

HIV-negative, healthy adults without recent acute infections or vaccinations were the donors. Into CD45RA+ naive and CD45RA-negative memory subsets, the CD4+ cells were split. This table comes from immunoSEQ multiplex PCR, and its TCRdb copy is limited to in-frame clones, with some not included. This repertoire shows around 2.1 million clones, 95% found once; its top ten account for about 0.13%. The TCR sequence derives from a man younger than 30 in good health. The V and J genes are TRBV5-1 and TRBJ2-7, with unresolved D. Source material: naive CD4+ T cells sorted from blood. As for subset: CD45RA+ positively selected. The CDR3 bases are TGCGCCAGCCGGAGCCTCGAGAGCTCCTACGAGCAGTACTTC. This codes for CASRSLESSYEQYF.